The 10 T cell receptor beta chains reported below all come from one sample, sequenced in a study of shared clonotypes between healthy human individuals. The table came from immunoSEQ multiplex PCR; TCRdb's copy has only in-frame clones and leaves some out. The sample has about 1.1 million clones, 70% to 80% seen once. The material sequenced was memory CD4+ T cells from PBMCs. Documented subset: CD45RA-negative fraction. These receptors came from a man younger than 30 in good health. Some clones in this sample may be carry-over from other donors' samples.

The J gene is TRBJ1-2, the V gene TRBV6-1; D perhaps matches TRBD1 (6 bases). Looked up from germline, CDR1 is MNHNS and CDR2 is SASEGT. Trimming stripped 6 bases from V and 10 bases from J, with 24 bases between. The CDR3 runs 15 residues. The CDR3: CASSDQLPGTSDYTF. The CDR3, as DNA: TGTGCCAGCAGCGACCAACTCCCCGGGACATCGGACTACACCTTC.

This chain joins TRBV5-1 and TRBJ1-1; 9 bases align to TRBD1. V gave up 3 bases and J gave up 1 base; unmatched junction bases: 4. This CDR3 region has 15 residues. The V gene's germline CDR1 is SGHRS and CDR2 YFSETQ. CDR3 nucleotides: TGCGCCAGCAGCTCTGGGGACAGGGCGAACACTGAAGCTTTCTTT. It encodes CASSSGDRANTEAFF. Looking up the rest from reference TRBV5-1 and TRBJ1-1 gives the full variable domain: KAGVTQTPRYLIKTRGQQVTLSCSPISGHRSVSWYQQTPGQGLQFLFEYFSETQRNKGNFPGRFSGRQFSNSRSEMNVSTLELGDSALYLCASSSGDRANTEAFFGQGTRLTVV.

This chain joins TRBV28 and TRBJ1-5; D unresolved. Trimming left V 3 bases short and J 7 bases short, with 10 bases between. The CDR3 consists of 13 residues. CDR1 and CDR2 (germline): MDHEN, SYDVKM. The CDR3, as DNA: TGTGCCAGCAGTTTTTCCGTAGACCAGCCCCAGCATTTT. Protein: CASSFSVDQPQHF.

In this sample, this clone turned up once. The chain combines TRBV7-2 with TRBJ1-1; no definite D call. The CDR3 is 13 amino acids. Germline CDR1 SGHTA, CDR2 FQGNSA. Deletions cut 5 bases from V and 4 bases from J, with 11 bases between. Here the CDR3 reads CASSGRRFTEAFF. The DNA for the CDR3 is TGTGCCAGCAGCGGACGGCGTTTCACTGAAGCTTTCTTT.

About this clone itself: The sample contains more than one DNA sequence encoding this CDR3. This CDR3 is CASSPTGNTGELFF. DNA of the CDR3: TGCGCCAGCAGCCCAACAGGGAACACCGGGGAGCTGTTTTTT. The V and J genes are TRBV5-1 and TRBJ2-2, with D possibly matching TRBD1 (5 bases). The germline CDR1 and CDR2 sequences are SGHRS and YFSETQ. The V end lost 4 bases, the J end lost 1 base, and 8 bases lay between the germline ends. The CDR3 is made up of 14 amino acids.

The chain has TRBV27 and TRBJ2-5; D is unresolved. V dropped 1 base and J dropped 4 bases, with 10 bases sitting between them. CDR3 size: 14 residues. Germline V gene lookup returns CDR1 MNHEY and CDR2 SMNVEV (reference sequence). CDR3 in amino acids: CASSLWSPGETQYF. DNA of the CDR3: TGTGCCAGCAGTTTATGGTCCCCGGGAGAGACCCAGTACTTC.

The rearrangement joins TRBV18 to TRBJ2-7; 8 bases are shared with TRBD1. Per the germline V gene, CDR1 is KGHSH and CDR2 is LQKENI. The V gene end was trimmed by 2 bases and the J gene end by 2 bases; junction bases not matched to a gene: 8. CDR3 length: 16 amino acids. CDR3 residues: CASSPDQGQAPYEQYF. The DNA of the CDR3 is TGTGCCAGCTCACCAGATCAGGGACAGGCCCCCTACGAGCAGTACTTC.

This clone was found a few times. The chain combines TRBV10-3 with TRBJ2-3, with D maybe TRBD1 (5 bases). Trimming pared 6 bases from V and 4 bases from J, leaving 14 bases between. CDR1 is ENHRY, CDR2 SYGVKD, per germline. CDR3 length: 14 amino acids. CDR3 residues: CAIRGRESPDTQYF. The CDR3 DNA reads TGTGCCATCAGGGGGCGTGAATCGCCAGATACGCAGTATTTT.

The genes are TRBV10-3 and TRBJ1-1; maybe TRBD1 (5 bases). Germline lookup yields CDR1 ENHRY and CDR2 SYGVKD. CDR3 size: 14 residues. Trimming stripped 8 bases from V and 2 bases from J, with 15 bases between. The CDR3 here is CAIRRDRTNTEAFF. The DNA of the CDR3 is TGTGCCATCCGCCGCGACAGAACTAACACTGAAGCTTTCTTT.

The rearrangement joins TRBV28 to TRBJ1-1; D might be TRBD1 (6 bases). The V end lost 7 bases, the J end lost 1 base, and 13 bases lay between the germline ends. This CDR3 contains 14 residues. The germline V gene has CDR1 MDHEN and CDR2 SYDVKM. The CDR3 nucleotides are TGTGCCAGCACCCTGGGGGGGGCGAACACTGAAGCTTTCTTT. It is translated as CASTLGGANTEAFF.